One sample yielded the 22 T cell receptor beta chains listed below, sequenced in a study of blood T cell repertoires in COVID-19. TCRdb's table, derived via immunoSEQ multiplex PCR, lists solely in-frame clones and lacks some. The sample has approximately 300,000 clones, 75% to 95% seen once. Sequenced input: peripheral blood. These receptor sequences come from a woman in her 30s with COVID-19, enrolled during active disease.

The chain couples TRBV7-9 to TRBJ1-1; 10 bases match TRBD1. Trimming at V came to 5 bases and at J to 11 bases, leaving 8 bases not matched to a gene. The CDR3 is 13 residues long. Germline CDR1 reads SEHNR; CDR2 reads FQNEAQ (reference sequence). CDR3 in DNA: TGTGCCAGCAGCGAGACAGGGGGCGTTGGGGCTTTCTTT. This translates into CASSETGGVGAFF. Complete variable domain (other parts from reference TRBV7-9 and TRBJ1-1): DTGVSQNPRHKITKRGQNVTFRCDPISEHNRLYWYRQTLGQGPEFLTYFQNEAQLEKSRLLSDRFSAERPKGSFSTLEIQRTEQGDSAMYLCASSETGGVGAFFGQGTRLTVV.

The chain has TRBV12-3 or TRBV12-4 and TRBJ2-7; 8 bases fit TRBD2. The CDR3 spans 13 residues. V shed 5 bases and J 4 bases; nucleotides not matched to a gene: 4. The DNA of the CDR3 is TGTGCCAGCAGTCCTAGCGGGCCTTACGAGCAGTACTTC. Amino acid sequence: CASSPSGPYEQYF.

The chain couples TRBV7-9 to TRBJ2-7; the D is unclear. In germline, CDR1 is SEHNR, CDR2 FQNEAQ (reference sequence). V was clipped by 1 base and J by 3 bases, with 4 bases between them. The CDR3 is 12 amino acids. In DNA, the CDR3 is TGTGCCAGCAGCTTAGTCTTCTACGAGCAGTACTTC. Its protein is CASSLVFYEQYF.

CDR3 amino acids: CASSWGTPRNTEAFF. CDR3 DNA: TGTGCCAGCAGTTGGGGGACTCCGCGGAACACTGAAGCTTTCTTT. The chain joins TRBV6-5 to TRBJ1-1; a weak D match, TRBD1 (5 bases). The germline gives CDR1 MNHEY, CDR2 SVGAGI. The CDR3 loop spans 15 amino acids. The V and J ends lost 4 bases and 1 base respectively, with 13 bases between them.

The DNA for the CDR3 is TGTGCCAGCAGCTCCCAGGACAGGGGTGGTCAAAGGGAGACCCAGTACTTC. Protein sequence: CASSSQDRGGQRETQYF. This chain links TRBV7-9 with TRBJ2-5; TRBD1 agrees at 9 bases. Germline trimming cut 4 bases from V and 5 bases from J; bases unmatched to any gene: 14. This CDR3 is 17 amino acids long. Per germline, CDR1 SEHNR and CDR2 FQNEAQ (reference sequence).

The V gene is TRBV4-2, the J gene TRBJ2-1; 9 bases agree with TRBD2. The ends lost 0 bases at V and 4 bases at J; junction bases unmatched: 1. Per the germline V gene, CDR1 is LGHNA and CDR2 is YNFKEQ. The CDR3 is 15 residues long. The CDR3, as DNA: TGTGCCAGCAGCCAAGAGCGGGAGGGTTACAATGAGCAGTTCTTC. Translating it yields CASSQEREGYNEQFF.

The chain carries TRBV29-1 and TRBJ2-5; 8 bases agree with TRBD1. CDR1 SQVTM and CDR2 ANQGSEA come from the germline V gene. The ends lost 6 bases at V and 2 bases at J; junction bases unmatched: 11. The CDR3 loop spans 15 amino acids. CDR3 in amino acids: CSVHPRTGRQETQYF. The CDR3 region has the DNA TGCAGCGTCCACCCCAGGACAGGGCGGCAAGAGACCCAGTACTTC. Based on the CDR3 plus reference TRBV29-1 and TRBJ2-5, the full variable domain is SAVISQKPSRDICQRGTSLTIQCQVDSQVTMMFWYRQQPGQSLTLIATANQGSEATYESGFVIDKFPISRPNLTFSTLTVSNMSPEDSSIYLCSVHPRTGRQETQYFGPGTRLLVL.

The chain links TRBV30 to TRBJ1-2; D is unresolved. This CDR3 is 14 amino acids long. The germline V gene encodes CDR1 GTSNPN and CDR2 SVGIG (reference sequence). Trimming shortened V by 0 bases and J by 5 bases, and 13 bases separated the two germline ends. The CDR3 loop reads CAWSVRAGDYGYTF. The DNA for the CDR3 is TGTGCCTGGAGTGTACGGGCGGGAGATTATGGCTACACCTTC.

V is TRBV19 and J is TRBJ1-3; 7 bases fit TRBD1. The V and J ends lost 5 bases and 2 bases, in that order; junction bases with no gene match: 6. This CDR3 spans 15 amino acids. Germline V gives CDR1 LNHDA, CDR2 SQIVND (reference sequence). CDR3 sequence reads: CASSFTTGTGNTIYF. In nucleotides, the CDR3 is TGTGCCAGTAGTTTTACGACAGGGACTGGAAACACCATATATTTT. Full variable domain (remainder filled in from reference TRBV19 and TRBJ1-3): DGGITQSPKYLFRKEGQNVTLSCEQNLNHDAMYWYRQDPGQGLRLIYYSQIVNDFQKGDIAEGYSVSREKKESFPLTVTSAQKNPTAFYLCASSFTTGTGNTIYFGEGSWLTVV.

The J gene is TRBJ2-1, the V gene TRBV30; 11 bases match TRBD2. The CDR3 contains 16 residues. The germline CDR1 and CDR2 sequences are GTSNPN and SVGIG (reference sequence). V shed 8 bases, J shed 6 bases, and the junction held 15 bases outside the gene matches. The CDR3 DNA sequence: TGTGCCGGATCCCGGACCGGGACTAGCGGAGCCAATGAGCAGTTCTTC. It specifies CAGSRTGTSGANEQFF.

This clone came up once. The J gene is TRBJ1-2, the V gene TRBV7-2, with 9 bases fitting TRBD1. The CDR3 is 15 residues long. J gave up 5 bases and V 5 bases, and 9 bases lay outside the gene matches. CDR1 is SGHTA, CDR2 FQGNSA, per germline. In DNA form, the CDR3 reads TGTGCCAGCAGCCCGGACAGGGGTAGTTTGTATGGCTACACCTTC. It specifies CASSPDRGSLYGYTF.

The J gene is TRBJ1-2, the V gene TRBV19; D possibly corresponds to TRBD1 (5 bases). Germline V gene lookup returns CDR1 LNHDA and CDR2 SQIVND (reference sequence). V dropped 5 bases and J dropped 6 bases, with 13 bases sitting between them. The CDR3 is made up of 13 amino acids. In nucleotides, the CDR3 is TGTGCCAGTAGTGTCCGGGACTCTGATGGCTACACCTTC. It codes for CASSVRDSDGYTF.

This clone turned up a few times. The chain combines TRBV6-5 with TRBJ1-1; D possibly corresponds to TRBD1 (6 bases). Trimming left V 8 bases short and J 2 bases short, with 12 bases between. The CDR3 totals 13 residues. Germline CDR1 MNHEY, CDR2 SVGAGI. The CDR3 DNA reads TGTGCCAGCGCCCACAGGGTTAACACTGAAGCTTTCTTT. Encoded protein: CASAHRVNTEAFF.

This clone appeared a few times. This chain joins TRBV2 and TRBJ1-1, with TRBD1 matching 12 bases. The CDR3 runs to 15 residues. The germline V gene has CDR1 SNHLY and CDR2 FYNNEI. V was pared by 5 bases and J by 11 bases, with 12 bases of the junction left unmatched. CDR3 loop: CASSPEGQGAIWAFF. The CDR3 DNA reads as TGTGCCAGCAGTCCGGAGGGACAGGGGGCGATATGGGCTTTCTTT.

This sequence joins TRBV5-1 and TRBJ2-2; D call uncertain. The V and J ends lost 1 base and 4 bases respectively, with 11 bases between them. Germline CDR1 reads SGHRS; CDR2 reads YFSETQ. CDR3 length: 15 amino acids. The CDR3 loop reads CASSLPGIGTGELFF. The CDR3, as DNA: TGCGCCAGCAGCTTGCCAGGAATCGGCACCGGGGAGCTGTTTTTT.

This chain connects TRBV7-8 to TRBJ2-1; TRBD2 aligns across 8 bases. V shed 5 bases and J 4 bases; nucleotides not matched to a gene: 10. The germline V gene has CDR1 SGHVS and CDR2 FQNEAQ. The CDR3 totals 16 residues. CDR3 sequence: CASSRGGSGAYNEQFF. CDR3 coding DNA: TGTGCCAGCAGCCGCGGGGGTAGCGGGGCGTACAATGAGCAGTTCTTC.

The chain joins TRBV7-9 to TRBJ2-1, with D unresolved. Germline CDR1 SEHNR, CDR2 FQNEAQ (reference sequence). The CDR3 runs 13 residues. Trimming took 0 bases from V and 5 from J, leaving 5 bases between them. DNA for the CDR3: TGTGCCAGCAGCTTAGCAGCGAACAATGAGCAGTTCTTC. It is translated as CASSLAANNEQFF.

The chain carries TRBV6-6 and TRBJ1-5, with D tentatively TRBD1 (6 bases). The V end lost 5 bases, the J end lost 6 bases, and 11 bases lay between the germline ends. Germline V gives CDR1 MNHNY, CDR2 SVGAGI (reference sequence). CDR3 length: 13 amino acids. In DNA form, the CDR3 reads TGTGCCAGCAGTGATAACAGGGTTCAGCCCCAGCATTTT. Translated: CASSDNRVQPQHF.

The rearrangement joins TRBV7-2 to TRBJ1-1, with 9 bases identical to TRBD1. J was trimmed by 5 bases and V by 5 bases; bases with no gene match: 12. CDR3 length: 16 residues. Germline loops: CDR1 SGHTA, CDR2 FQGNSA. CDR3 loop: CASSQGQGFVWTEAFF. In DNA, the CDR3 is TGTGCCAGCAGCCAAGGACAGGGGTTCGTTTGGACTGAAGCTTTCTTT.

This chain joins TRBV28 and TRBJ1-5; 7 bases are shared with TRBD1. This CDR3 has 15 amino acids. Germline V gives CDR1 MDHEN, CDR2 SYDVKM. J was trimmed by 6 bases and V by 5 bases; bases with no gene match: 10. The CDR3, as DNA: TGTGCCAGCAGTACAGGGGAAGGACGGGGTCAGCCCCAGCATTTT. It encodes CASSTGEGRGQPQHF.

The V and J genes are TRBV6-5 and TRBJ2-2; D is uncertain. Germline lookup yields CDR1 MNHEY and CDR2 SVGAGI. The CDR3 consists of 14 residues. V was trimmed by 7 bases and J by 1 base, leaving 10 bases between them. The CDR3, as DNA: TGTGCCAGCATCCCCCCAGGGAACACCGGGGAGCTGTTTTTT. This encodes CASIPPGNTGELFF.

The chain uses TRBV6-1 and TRBJ2-7; the match to TRBD1 covers 8 bases. The V segment lost 3 bases and the J segment 6 bases; nucleotides outside the gene matches: 1. Germline values: CDR1 MNHNS, CDR2 SASEGT. CDR3 length: 12 amino acids. The CDR3 region is CASSETGVEQYF. In DNA, the CDR3 is TGTGCCAGCAGTGAGACAGGGGTCGAGCAGTACTTC.